Sequencing of this T cell receptor (beta chain) was carried out in a study of glioma-infiltrating T cells. General study results and limits: Tissue and blood shared very few CDR3 sequences. Shared blood CDR3 signature motifs marked patients with low tissue-blood divergence. Non-neoplastic patients had below-expected tissue-blood divergence, while all gliomas exceeded expectation.

Trimming shortened V by 7 bases and J by 7 bases, and 29 bases separated the two germline ends. This CDR3 is built from 16 residues. Per germline, CDR1 DFQATT and CDR2 SNEGSKA (reference sequence). TCR alpha and beta CDR3 regions were amplified from RNA using iRepertoire nested multiplex PCR. Tissue mRNA or PBMC total RNA, roughly 100-400 ng, went into one-step reverse transcription and amplification. TCRdb analysed the multiplex PCR reads with MiXCR anew, one entry per CDR3 protein. This sample has a few hundred thousand distinct CDR3 sequences, with around 38% found just once. In the case of this clonotype: Its target is not known.

The specimen was glioma tissue, nonneoplastic brain tissue, or PBMCs (not recorded which). The receptor was derived from a human donor with low-grade glioma or glioblastoma, undergoing nonglioma brain surgery, or in good health (not recorded which). The chain employs TRBV20-1 and TRBJ2-7; D is undetermined. The CDR3 DNA reads TGCAGTGTCCCAAAGTCCCCCGGGTCTTCCTACAATGAGCAGTACTTC. It yields the protein CSVPKSPGSSYNEQYF.